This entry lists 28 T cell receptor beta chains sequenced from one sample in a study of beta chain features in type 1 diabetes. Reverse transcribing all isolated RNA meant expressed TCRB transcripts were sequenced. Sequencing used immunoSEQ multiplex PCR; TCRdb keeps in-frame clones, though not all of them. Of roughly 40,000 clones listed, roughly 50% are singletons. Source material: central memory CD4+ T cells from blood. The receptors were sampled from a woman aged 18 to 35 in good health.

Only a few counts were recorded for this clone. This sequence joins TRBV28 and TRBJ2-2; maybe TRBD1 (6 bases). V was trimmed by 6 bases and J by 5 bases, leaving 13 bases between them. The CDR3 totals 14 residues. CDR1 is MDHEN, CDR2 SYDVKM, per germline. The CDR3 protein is CASSRGTTTGELFF. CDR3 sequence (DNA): TGTGCCAGCAGCCGTGGGACAACAACCGGGGAGCTGTTTTTT.

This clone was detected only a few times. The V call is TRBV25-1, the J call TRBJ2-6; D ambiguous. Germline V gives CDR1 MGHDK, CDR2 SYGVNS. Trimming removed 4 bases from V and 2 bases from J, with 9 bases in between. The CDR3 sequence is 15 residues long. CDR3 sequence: CASSGVGPGANVLTF. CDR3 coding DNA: TGTGCCAGCAGTGGGGTTGGGCCTGGGGCCAACGTCCTGACTTTC.

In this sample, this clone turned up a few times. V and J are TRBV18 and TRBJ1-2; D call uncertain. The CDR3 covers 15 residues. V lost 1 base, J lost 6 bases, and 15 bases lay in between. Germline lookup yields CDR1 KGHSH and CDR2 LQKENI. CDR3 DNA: TGTGCCAGCTCACCACGGCAGCTCTGGGAGAATGGCTACACCTTC. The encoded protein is CASSPRQLWENGYTF.

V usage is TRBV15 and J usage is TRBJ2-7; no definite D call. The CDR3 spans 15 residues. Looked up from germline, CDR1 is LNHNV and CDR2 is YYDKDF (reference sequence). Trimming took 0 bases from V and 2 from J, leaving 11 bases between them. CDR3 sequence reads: CATSRDSSGPYEQYF. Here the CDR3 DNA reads TGTGCCACCAGCAGAGATTCCAGTGGGCCCTACGAGCAGTACTTC.

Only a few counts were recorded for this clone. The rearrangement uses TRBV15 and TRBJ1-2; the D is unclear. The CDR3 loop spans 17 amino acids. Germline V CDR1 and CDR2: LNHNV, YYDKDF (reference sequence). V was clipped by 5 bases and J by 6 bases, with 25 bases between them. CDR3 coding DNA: TGTGCCACCAGCCCTCAAAAAAGCGGTAAGCGGTGGAATGGCTACACCTTC. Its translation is CATSPQKSGKRWNGYTF.

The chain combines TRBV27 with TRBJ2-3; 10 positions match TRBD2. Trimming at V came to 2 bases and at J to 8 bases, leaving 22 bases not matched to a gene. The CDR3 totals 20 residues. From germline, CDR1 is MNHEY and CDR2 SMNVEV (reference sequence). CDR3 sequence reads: CASSLGVAGGTTGYGGTQYF. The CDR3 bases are TGTGCCAGCAGTTTAGGGGTAGCGGGAGGAACCACTGGGTATGGTGGTACGCAGTATTTT.

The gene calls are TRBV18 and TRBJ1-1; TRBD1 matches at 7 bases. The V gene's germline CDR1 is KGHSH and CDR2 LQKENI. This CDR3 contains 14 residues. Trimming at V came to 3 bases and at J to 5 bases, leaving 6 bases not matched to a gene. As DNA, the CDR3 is TGTGCCAGCTCACCTGCCGGGACAGATACTGAAGCTTTCTTT. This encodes CASSPAGTDTEAFF.

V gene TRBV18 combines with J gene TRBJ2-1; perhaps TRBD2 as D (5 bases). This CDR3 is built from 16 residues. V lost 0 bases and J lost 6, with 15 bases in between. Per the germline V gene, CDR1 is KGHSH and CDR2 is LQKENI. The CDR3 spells CASSPPSSLEGNEQFF. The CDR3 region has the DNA TGTGCCAGCTCACCACCGAGTAGCCTAGAGGGCAATGAGCAGTTCTTC.

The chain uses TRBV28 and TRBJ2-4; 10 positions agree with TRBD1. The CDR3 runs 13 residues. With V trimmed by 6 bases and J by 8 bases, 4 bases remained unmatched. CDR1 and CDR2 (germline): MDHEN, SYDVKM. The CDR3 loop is CASRRQGADIQYF. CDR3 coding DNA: TGTGCCAGCAGGCGACAGGGGGCGGACATTCAGTACTTC.

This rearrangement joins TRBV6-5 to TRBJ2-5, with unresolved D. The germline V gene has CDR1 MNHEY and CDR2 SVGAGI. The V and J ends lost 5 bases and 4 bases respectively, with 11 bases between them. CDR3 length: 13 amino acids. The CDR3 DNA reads TGTGCCAGCAGTAACGGAGTTGTAGAGACCCAGTACTTC. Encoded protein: CASSNGVVETQYF.

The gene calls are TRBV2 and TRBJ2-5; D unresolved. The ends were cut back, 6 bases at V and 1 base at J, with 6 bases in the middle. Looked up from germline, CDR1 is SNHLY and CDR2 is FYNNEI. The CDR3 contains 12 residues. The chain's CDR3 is CASSLLQETQYF. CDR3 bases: TGTGCCAGCAGCCTTCTCCAAGAGACCCAGTACTTC.

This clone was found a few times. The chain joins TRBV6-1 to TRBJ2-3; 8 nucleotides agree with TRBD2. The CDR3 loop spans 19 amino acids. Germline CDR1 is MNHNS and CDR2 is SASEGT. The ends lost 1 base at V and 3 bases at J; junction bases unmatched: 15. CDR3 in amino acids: CASSEVAGGRFFMTDTQYF. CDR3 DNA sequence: TGTGCCAGCAGTGAAGTGGCGGGGGGCAGGTTTTTTATGACAGATACGCAGTATTTT.

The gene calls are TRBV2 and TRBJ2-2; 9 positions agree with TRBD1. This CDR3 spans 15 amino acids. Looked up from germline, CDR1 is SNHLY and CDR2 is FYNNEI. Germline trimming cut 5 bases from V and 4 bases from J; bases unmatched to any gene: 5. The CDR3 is CASSPGQGRTGELFF. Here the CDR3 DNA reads TGTGCCAGCAGTCCCGGACAGGGGCGCACCGGGGAGCTGTTTTTT.

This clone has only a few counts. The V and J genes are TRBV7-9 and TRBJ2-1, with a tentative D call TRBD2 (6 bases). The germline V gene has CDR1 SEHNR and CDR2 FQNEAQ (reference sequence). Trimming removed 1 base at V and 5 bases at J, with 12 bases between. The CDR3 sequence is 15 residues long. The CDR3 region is CASSLGEAGHNEQFF. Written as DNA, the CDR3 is TGTGCCAGCAGCTTAGGGGAAGCGGGCCACAATGAGCAGTTCTTC. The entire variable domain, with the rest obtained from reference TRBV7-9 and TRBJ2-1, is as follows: DTGVSQNPRHKITKRGQNVTFRCDPISEHNRLYWYRQTLGQGPEFLTYFQNEAQLEKSRLLSDRFSAERPKGSFSTLEIQRTEQGDSAMYLCASSLGEAGHNEQFFGPGTRLTVL.

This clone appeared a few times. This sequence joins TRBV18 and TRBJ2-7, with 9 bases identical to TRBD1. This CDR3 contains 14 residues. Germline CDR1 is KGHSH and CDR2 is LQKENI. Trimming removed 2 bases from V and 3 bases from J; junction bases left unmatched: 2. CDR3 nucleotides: TGTGCCAGCTCACCATTGGGACAGGGCTACGAGCAGTACTTC. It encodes CASSPLGQGYEQYF.

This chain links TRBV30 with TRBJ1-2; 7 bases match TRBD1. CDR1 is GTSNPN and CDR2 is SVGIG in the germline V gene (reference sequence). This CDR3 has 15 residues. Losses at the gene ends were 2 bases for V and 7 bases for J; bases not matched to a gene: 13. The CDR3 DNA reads TGTGCCTGGAGTATGGGGACGGCCCAGGGGGGTGGCTACACCTTC. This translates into CAWSMGTAQGGGYTF.

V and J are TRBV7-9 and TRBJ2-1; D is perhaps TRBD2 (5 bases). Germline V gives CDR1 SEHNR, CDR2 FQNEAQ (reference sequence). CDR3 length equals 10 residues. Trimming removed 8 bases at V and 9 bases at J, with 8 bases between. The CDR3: CASARGEQFF. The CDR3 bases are TGTGCCAGCGCCCGGGGTGAGCAGTTCTTC.

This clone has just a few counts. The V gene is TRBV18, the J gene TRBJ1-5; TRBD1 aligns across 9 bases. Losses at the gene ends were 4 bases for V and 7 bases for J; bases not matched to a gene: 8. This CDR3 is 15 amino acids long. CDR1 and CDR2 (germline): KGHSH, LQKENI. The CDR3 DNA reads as TGTGCCAGCTCACTGGGACAGGGCGGGTTACAGCCCCAGCATTTT. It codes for CASSLGQGGLQPQHF.

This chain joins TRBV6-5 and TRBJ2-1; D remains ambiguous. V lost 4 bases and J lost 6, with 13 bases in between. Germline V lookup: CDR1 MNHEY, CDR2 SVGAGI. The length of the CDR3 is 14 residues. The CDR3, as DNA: TGTGCCAGCAGTTGCCCCGGGTCCATCAATGAGCAGTTCTTC. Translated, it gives CASSCPGSINEQFF.

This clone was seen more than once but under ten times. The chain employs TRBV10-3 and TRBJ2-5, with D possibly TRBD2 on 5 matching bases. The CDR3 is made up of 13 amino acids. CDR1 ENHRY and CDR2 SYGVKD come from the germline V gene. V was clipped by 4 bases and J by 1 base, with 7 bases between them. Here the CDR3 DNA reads TGTGCCATCAGTGTGAGCGGCCAAGAGACCCAGTACTTC. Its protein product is CAISVSGQETQYF.

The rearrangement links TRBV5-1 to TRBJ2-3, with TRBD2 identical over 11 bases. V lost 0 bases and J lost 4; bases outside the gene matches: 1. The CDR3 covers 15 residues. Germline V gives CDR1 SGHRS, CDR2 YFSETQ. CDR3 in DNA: TGCGCCAGCAGCTTGGAACTAGCGGGAGCAGATACGCAGTATTTT. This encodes CASSLELAGADTQYF.

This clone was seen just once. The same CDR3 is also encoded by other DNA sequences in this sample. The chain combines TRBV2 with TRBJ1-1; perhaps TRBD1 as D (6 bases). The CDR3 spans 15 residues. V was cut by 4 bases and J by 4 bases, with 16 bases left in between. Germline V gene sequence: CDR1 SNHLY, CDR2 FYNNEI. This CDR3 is CASSGSGGASTEAFF. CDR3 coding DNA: TGTGCCAGCAGTGGTTCGGGGGGCGCGAGCACTGAAGCTTTCTTT.

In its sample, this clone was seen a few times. The CDR3 sequence is CASSVGTGWTDTQYF. The CDR3 DNA sequence: TGTGCCAGCAGCGTAGGGACAGGGTGGACAGATACGCAGTATTTT. The chain uses TRBV9 and TRBJ2-3; TRBD1 matches at 8 bases. Germline V lookup: CDR1 SGDLS, CDR2 YYNGEE. There are 15 residues in the CDR3. The V segment lost 0 bases and the J segment 3 bases; nucleotides outside the gene matches: 3.

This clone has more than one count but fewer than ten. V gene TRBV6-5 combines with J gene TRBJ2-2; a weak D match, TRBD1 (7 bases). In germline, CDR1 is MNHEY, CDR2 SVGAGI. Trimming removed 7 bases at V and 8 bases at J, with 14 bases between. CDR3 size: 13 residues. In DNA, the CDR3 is TGTGCCAGCACCCACAGGGGAGGTGGGGAGCTGTTTTTT. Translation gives CASTHRGGGELFF.

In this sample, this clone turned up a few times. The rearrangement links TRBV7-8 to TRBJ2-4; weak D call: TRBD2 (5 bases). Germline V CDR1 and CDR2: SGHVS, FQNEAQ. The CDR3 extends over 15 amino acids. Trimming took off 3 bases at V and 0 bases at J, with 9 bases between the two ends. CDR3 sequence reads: CASSFAGEAKNIQYF. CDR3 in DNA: TGTGCCAGCAGCTTCGCCGGGGAAGCCAAAAACATTCAGTACTTC.

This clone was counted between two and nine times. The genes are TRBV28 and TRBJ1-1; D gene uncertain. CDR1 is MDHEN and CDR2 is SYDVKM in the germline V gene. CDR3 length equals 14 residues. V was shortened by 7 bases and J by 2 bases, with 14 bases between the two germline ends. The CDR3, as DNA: TGTGCCAGCAAGGTCAGGCGCCTAAACACTGAAGCTTTCTTT. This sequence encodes CASKVRRLNTEAFF.

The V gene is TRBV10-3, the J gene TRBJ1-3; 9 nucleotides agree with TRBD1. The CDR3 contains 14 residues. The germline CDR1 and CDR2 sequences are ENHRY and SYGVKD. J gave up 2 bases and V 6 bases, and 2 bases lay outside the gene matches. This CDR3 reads CAIRDRGTGNTIYF. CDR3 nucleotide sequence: TGTGCCATCAGGGACAGGGGAACTGGAAACACCATATATTTT.

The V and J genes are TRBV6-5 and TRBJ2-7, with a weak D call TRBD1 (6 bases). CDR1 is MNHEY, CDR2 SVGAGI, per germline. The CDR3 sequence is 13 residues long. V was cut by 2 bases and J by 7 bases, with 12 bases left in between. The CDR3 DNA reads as TGTGCCAGCAGTTACACAGGGTCCTGGGAGCAGTACTTC. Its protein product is CASSYTGSWEQYF.